The TCR beta chain under discussion was sequenced for a study of T cell changes during pregnancy in multiple sclerosis (dated by TCRdb to the late 2010s). As for the study more broadly: Changes in the T cell repertoire over the course of pregnancy were examined in this study in women with multiple sclerosis.

Receptor amplification or capture employed the immunoSEQ multiplex PCR assay. TCRdb obtained this table from immuneACCESS and retained in-frame rearrangements with V and J assigned. These tables miss some clones; where compared with another copy, unresolved V genes account for less than half of the shortfall, and the remainder is unexplained. The sample profile shows 45,000 to 50,000 clones; 75% to 95% of them were found once. The ten largest clones add up to around 8.1% of the sample. Remarks on this clone: Its antigen specificity is not known. No base-level quality is on record; no much larger clone is a single base apart.

The sample was CD8+ T cells from peripheral blood mononuclear cells, taken after pregnancy. The TCR was taken from a female donor with multiple sclerosis, enrolled in a pregnancy study.

CDR3 sequence: CASSPPVGDYEQYF. The nucleotide sequence is given as TGTGCCAGCAGCCCACCCGTAGGGGACTACGAGCAGTACTTC. The rearranged chain carries TRBV7-9 and TRBJ2-7; the best D guess is TRBD1, with 5 bases matching. From cysteine to phenylalanine, the CDR3 is 14 amino acids long. Just the 42-base CDR3 DNA is kept, in frame starting at base 1. CDR1 SEHNR and CDR2 FQNEAQ are derived from the germline V gene (reference sequence). The trim is 5 bases for V and 3 bases for J, with a gap of 14 bases between the germline ends.